This TCR beta chain stems from a study of cytomegalovirus exposure and HLA in healthy donors. A multiplex PCR was run with 60 Vbeta primers and 13 Jbeta primers. TCRdb's table, derived via immunoSEQ multiplex PCR, lists solely in-frame clones and lacks some. This sample's clone table lists some 120,000 clones. Donors sampled were nominally healthy, though unrecorded immune exposures were likely. Germline V gives CDR1 KGHSH, CDR2 LQKENI. The V end lost 6 bases, the J end lost 1 base, and 10 bases lay between the germline ends. The CDR3 sequence is 13 residues long. This TCR was recovered from a woman aged 60 to 75 in good health and CMV-seronegative. What was sequenced was PBMCs. The gene calls are TRBV18 and TRBJ2-7; D call uncertain. CDR3 coding DNA: TGTGCCAGCTCGCTCCAGGATTCCTACGAGCAGTACTTC. Amino acid sequence: CASSLQDSYEQYF.